The 32 T cell receptor beta chains given below trace back to one sample, sequenced in a study of blood T cell repertoires in COVID-19. Some clones are missing from TCRdb's copy, which holds only in-frame ones; the method was immunoSEQ multiplex PCR. Among about 300,000 clones listed, 75% to 90% were seen once. Input material: peripheral blood. All receptors come from a woman in her fifties or sixties with COVID-19, enrolled during active disease.

The V and J genes are TRBV5-1 and TRBJ2-5, with a possible D match to TRBD1 (7 bases). This CDR3 is 20 amino acids long. V was shortened by 0 bases and J by 5 bases, with 29 bases between the two germline ends. The germline CDR1 and CDR2 sequences are SGHRS and YFSETQ. The CDR3 DNA sequence: TGCGCCAGCAGCTTGGCCGTAAGGGGCCTCGGCCGGGGGACAGAGGAGACCCAGTACTTC. It specifies CASSLAVRGLGRGTEETQYF.

This chain links TRBV19 with TRBJ2-4, with TRBD1 matching 9 bases. The CDR3 runs to 15 residues. Germline CDR1 LNHDA, CDR2 SQIVND (reference sequence). The junction had 8 bases not matched to a gene; V was cut back by 4 bases and J by 7 bases. This CDR3 is CASSRGTGRTNIQYF. The CDR3 DNA is TGTGCCAGTAGTAGAGGGACAGGGCGAACGAACATTCAGTACTTC.

The chain uses TRBV12-5 and TRBJ1-1, with 10 bases that match TRBD1. From germline, CDR1 is LGHNT and CDR2 FRNRAP. J gave up 6 bases and V 1 base, and 5 bases lay outside the gene matches. CDR3 length equals 15 residues. For the CDR3, the DNA is TGTGCTAGTGGTTTGGGAGGGACAGGGGAGGCTGAAGCTTTCTTT. Its protein is CASGLGGTGEAEAFF.

The chain couples TRBV6-5 to TRBJ1-2, with 7 bases lining up with TRBD1. The CDR3 consists of 13 residues. The trim removed 5 bases at V and 7 bases at J, leaving 7 bases unmatched. Germline CDR1 MNHEY, CDR2 SVGAGI. The CDR3 protein is CASSPGTVGGYTF. The CDR3 coding sequence is TGTGCCAGCAGTCCGGGGACAGTGGGTGGCTACACCTTC.

This clone has only one observation. The V and J genes are TRBV4-2 and TRBJ2-1; 12 bases agree with TRBD2. In germline, CDR1 is LGHNA, CDR2 YNFKEQ. V shed 2 bases and J 9 bases; nucleotides not matched to a gene: 8. The CDR3 runs to 16 residues. The CDR3 DNA follows: TGTGCCAGCAGCCAACCCGGACTAGCGGGATCGCTTGAGCAGTTCTTC. Protein sequence: CASSQPGLAGSLEQFF.

This clone was counted ten times or more. The chain employs TRBV30 and TRBJ2-5; possibly TRBD1 for D (5 bases). Germline CDR1 and CDR2: GTSNPN and SVGIG (reference sequence). V was clipped by 0 bases and J by 3 bases, with 14 bases between them. CDR3 length equals 15 residues. CDR3 sequence (DNA): TGTGCCTGGAGTGTACCTAGACAGAAAAAAGAGACCCAGTACTTC. Translation gives CAWSVPRQKKETQYF.

V and J are TRBV9 and TRBJ2-1; TRBD2 matches at 10 bases. Germline assignment: CDR1 SGDLS and CDR2 YYNGEE. Unmatched junction bases numbered 5, after V lost 4 bases and J lost 4 bases. The CDR3 totals 15 residues. Here the CDR3 reads CASSFRLAGYNEQFF. The CDR3 region has the DNA TGTGCCAGCAGCTTTAGACTAGCGGGTTACAATGAGCAGTTCTTC.

V usage is TRBV30 and J usage is TRBJ1-5; D remains ambiguous. V was cut by 2 bases and J by 4 bases, with 12 bases left in between. Germline CDR1 is GTSNPN and CDR2 is SVGIG (reference sequence). The CDR3 sequence is 14 residues long. CDR3 sequence (DNA): TGTGCCTGGAGTTCATGGGGAGGGAATCAGCCCCAGCATTTT. Protein sequence: CAWSSWGGNQPQHF.

This chain connects TRBV24-1 to TRBJ2-3; 9 positions agree with TRBD2. The germline V gene encodes CDR1 KGHDR and CDR2 SFDVKD. V trimming: 7 bases; J trimming: 6 bases; junction bases outside the gene matches: 10. The CDR3 loop spans 15 amino acids. The CDR3 DNA follows: TGTGCCACCAGCCGCTTAGCGGGAGCGGTGGATACGCAGTATTTT. Protein product: CATSRLAGAVDTQYF.

V and J are TRBV7-2 and TRBJ2-1, with 7 nucleotides matching TRBD2. V lost 0 bases and J lost 0; bases outside the gene matches: 14. Germline lookup yields CDR1 SGHTA and CDR2 FQGNSA. The CDR3 is 20 amino acids. The CDR3 here is CASSLAPGGSGPSSYNEQFF. In nucleotides, the CDR3 is TGTGCCAGCAGCTTAGCTCCGGGGGGTAGCGGGCCAAGCTCCTACAATGAGCAGTTCTTC. The variable domain in full, with the rest retrieved from reference TRBV7-2 and TRBJ2-1, is GAGVSQSPSNKVTEKGKDVELRCDPISGHTALYWYRQSLGQGLEFLIYFQGNSAPDKSGLPSDRFSAERTGGSVSTLTIQRTQQEDSAVYLCASSLAPGGSGPSSYNEQFFGPGTRLTVL.

For the CDR3, the DNA is TGTGCCAGCAGCTTGGATCTGCGGGAGGGTTTTGAGCAGTTCTTC. Amino acid sequence: CASSLDLREGFEQFF. V and J are TRBV5-4 and TRBJ2-1; 9 bases agree with TRBD2. CDR1 is SGHNT, CDR2 YYREEE, per germline (reference sequence). The CDR3 sequence is 15 residues long. The junction had 7 bases not matched to a gene; V was cut back by 0 bases and J by 9 bases.

The genes are TRBV19 and TRBJ1-1; TRBD1 agrees at 7 bases. The CDR3 spans 16 residues. Germline V gene lookup returns CDR1 LNHDA and CDR2 SQIVND (reference sequence). The V gene end was trimmed by 4 bases and the J gene end by 6 bases; junction bases not matched to a gene: 14. Written as DNA, the CDR3 is TGTGCCAGTAGTACCCAAATGGGACGACAGGGATCTGAAGCTTTCTTT. It is translated as CASSTQMGRQGSEAFF.

This chain links TRBV19 with TRBJ1-2; the match to TRBD1 covers 9 bases. V dropped 7 bases and J dropped 5; count of bases not matched to a gene: 5. The length of the CDR3 is 13 residues. Germline V gene data show CDR1 as LNHDA and CDR2 as SQIVND (reference sequence). The CDR3: CASNPGTGYGYTF. CDR3 DNA sequence: TGTGCCAGTAACCCCGGGACAGGGTATGGCTACACCTTC.

The V and J genes are TRBV5-1 and TRBJ1-1; D unresolved. With 4 bases removed from V and 4 bases from J, the gap between germline ends came to 17 bases. Germline V lookup: CDR1 SGHRS, CDR2 YFSETQ. The CDR3 runs 15 residues. The CDR3 loop is CASSVAAALGTEAFF. The CDR3 DNA follows: TGCGCCAGCAGCGTGGCGGCGGCGTTGGGCACTGAAGCTTTCTTT.

The chain employs TRBV25-1 and TRBJ1-6; D is unclear. CDR3 length equals 13 residues. Germline-derived CDR1 and CDR2 are MGHDK and SYGVNS. Trimming left V 8 bases short and J 16 bases short, with 21 bases between. The DNA of the CDR3 is TGTGCCAGCGGTATCGCAGGAAAGACAACTCTCCACTTT. Its protein is CASGIAGKTTLHF.

This clone was seen only a few times. The chain has TRBV30 and TRBJ1-6; D gene uncertain. The CDR3 has 12 residues. Germline lookup yields CDR1 GTSNPN and CDR2 SVGIG (reference sequence). V lost 0 bases and J lost 9, with 6 bases in between. CDR3 coding DNA: TGTGCCTGGAGTGTACCGGGTTCACCCCTCCACTTT. Encoded protein: CAWSVPGSPLHF.

The chain joins TRBV24-1 to TRBJ1-5, with a weak D call TRBD1 (6 bases). The CDR3 has 14 amino acids. Trimming removed 3 bases at V and 4 bases at J, with 9 bases between. Germline lookup yields CDR1 KGHDR and CDR2 SFDVKD. The CDR3 loop is CATSDHRVNQPQHF. The DNA for the CDR3 is TGTGCCACCAGTGATCACAGGGTGAATCAGCCCCAGCATTTT.

The V gene is TRBV19, the J gene TRBJ1-3; D gene ambiguous. Germline CDR1 reads LNHDA; CDR2 reads SQIVND (reference sequence). The CDR3 loop spans 19 amino acids. V was shortened by 5 bases and J by 1 base, with 24 bases between the two germline ends. This CDR3 reads CASSGPGGKRGFSGNTIYF. DNA of the CDR3: TGTGCCAGTAGTGGGCCGGGAGGGAAGAGAGGTTTTTCTGGAAACACCATATATTTT.

Comments on this clone: The same CDR3 is also encoded by other DNA sequences in this sample. This chain links TRBV6-5 with TRBJ2-5; 15 nucleotides align to TRBD2. After removal of 5 bases from V and 4 bases from J, the junction contained 2 bases not matched to a gene. Germline V gives CDR1 MNHEY, CDR2 SVGAGI. The CDR3 is 15 residues long. The CDR3: CASSRGLAGGETQYF. In nucleotides, the CDR3 is TGTGCCAGCAGTCGGGGACTAGCGGGAGGAGAGACCCAGTACTTC.

The chain carries TRBV20-1 and TRBJ1-2, with a possible D match to TRBD1 (6 bases). The CDR3 runs 11 residues. Germline lookup yields CDR1 DFQATT and CDR2 SNEGSKA (reference sequence). Trimming took off 7 bases at V and 9 bases at J, with 15 bases between the two ends. DNA of the CDR3: TGCAGTGTTCGGGGGGCGATAAGCTACACCTTC. Translating gives CSVRGAISYTF.

The chain carries TRBV5-4 and TRBJ2-5; TRBD2 aligns across 14 bases. The V gene's germline CDR1 is SGHNT and CDR2 YYREEE (reference sequence). This CDR3 spans 17 amino acids. With V trimmed by 4 bases and J by 5 bases, 10 bases remained unmatched. The CDR3: CASSPGGLAGGRETQYF. The DNA of the CDR3 is TGTGCCAGCAGCCCGGGAGGACTAGCGGGAGGAAGGGAGACCCAGTACTTC. Looking up the rest from reference TRBV5-4 and TRBJ2-5 gives the full variable domain: ETGVTQSPTHLIKTRGQQVTLRCSSQSGHNTVSWYQQALGQGPQFIFQYYREEENGRGNFPPRFSGLQFPNYSSELNVNALELDDSALYLCASSPGGLAGGRETQYFGPGTRLLVL.

V usage is TRBV2 and J usage is TRBJ1-5; a possible D gene is TRBD1 (5 bases). Trimming took 6 bases from V and 4 from J, leaving 16 bases between them. CDR3 length: 15 amino acids. Germline CDR1 reads SNHLY; CDR2 reads FYNNEI. The CDR3 nucleotides are TGTGCCAGCAGGGGTCTTGACAGACCAAATCAGCCCCAGCATTTT. This gives the protein CASRGLDRPNQPQHF. Drawing the rest from reference TRBV2 and TRBJ1-5, the complete variable domain is EPEVTQTPSHQVTQMGQEVILRCVPISNHLYFYWYRQILGQKVEFLVSFYNNEISEKSEIFDDQFSVERPDGSNFTLKIRSTKLEDSAMYFCASRGLDRPNQPQHFGDGTRLSIL.

V gene TRBV27 combines with J gene TRBJ1-4; no clear D gene. The V end lost 3 bases, the J end lost 0 bases, and 5 bases lay between the germline ends. The CDR3 sequence is 14 residues long. Germline V gene sequence: CDR1 MNHEY, CDR2 SMNVEV (reference sequence). CDR3 DNA: TGTGCCAGCAGTTTCGGTGCAACTAATGAAAAACTGTTTTTT. It codes for CASSFGATNEKLFF. The entire variable domain, with the rest obtained from reference TRBV27 and TRBJ1-4, is as follows: EAQVTQNPRYLITVTGKKLTVTCSQNMNHEYMSWYRQDPGLGLRQIYYSMNVEVTDKGDVPEGYKVSRKEKRNFPLILESPSPNQTSLYFCASSFGATNEKLFFGSGTQLSVL.

The V gene is TRBV4-1, the J gene TRBJ2-6, with TRBD1 matching over 8 bases. Trimming took 0 bases from V and 1 from J; bases not matched to a gene: 8. From germline, CDR1 is MGHRA and CDR2 YSYEKL. CDR3 length: 19 amino acids. This chain's CDR3 is CASSQDKDRVQSGANVLTF. The CDR3 DNA reads as TGCGCCAGCAGCCAAGATAAGGACAGGGTGCAGTCTGGGGCCAACGTCCTGACTTTC.

V usage is TRBV29-1 and J usage is TRBJ2-1; D might be TRBD1 (6 bases). With 7 bases removed from V and 6 bases from J, the gap between germline ends came to 19 bases. The CDR3 length is 14 residues. Germline V gives CDR1 SQVTM, CDR2 ANQGSEA. The CDR3 region has the DNA TGCAGCGCTACCAAAACAGGACAGAGCAATGAGCAGTTCTTC. It encodes CSATKTGQSNEQFF.

This sequence joins TRBV10-3 and TRBJ2-1; 13 nucleotides match TRBD2. The CDR3 runs to 15 residues. Germline V CDR1 and CDR2: ENHRY, SYGVKD. Trimming cost V 4 bases and J 7 bases; bases outside gene matches: 4. CDR3 region: CAISGGLAGENEQFF. The CDR3 DNA is TGTGCCATCAGTGGAGGACTAGCGGGAGAAAATGAGCAGTTCTTC.

The V gene is TRBV25-1, the J gene TRBJ2-1, with 9 positions matching TRBD1. The CDR3 totals 14 residues. Germline-derived CDR1 and CDR2 are MGHDK and SYGVNS. The V gene end was trimmed by 2 bases and the J gene end by 4 bases; junction bases not matched to a gene: 0. The CDR3 region is CASSEGTGYNEQFF. CDR3 coding DNA: TGTGCCAGCAGTGAAGGGACAGGGTACAATGAGCAGTTCTTC.

This sequence joins TRBV6-5 and TRBJ2-3; TRBD2 might be the D (5 bases). The CDR3 totals 14 residues. Deletions cut 6 bases from V and 0 bases from J, with 10 bases between. The germline gives CDR1 MNHEY, CDR2 SVGAGI. The CDR3 loop is CASRARESTDTQYF. The DNA of the CDR3 is TGTGCCAGCAGGGCTCGGGAAAGCACAGATACGCAGTATTTT.

CDR3 region: CASSIVGTSGIFEQYF. The CDR3 region has the DNA TGTGCCAGTAGTATAGTAGGGACTAGCGGGATCTTCGAGCAGTACTTC. This chain links TRBV19 with TRBJ2-7, with 13 bases matching TRBD2. Trimming removed 1 base from V and 6 bases from J; junction bases left unmatched: 6. This CDR3 comprises 16 residues. Germline lookup yields CDR1 LNHDA and CDR2 SQIVND (reference sequence).

The chain couples TRBV3-1 (or the pseudogene TRBV3-2) to TRBJ2-1; D unclear. V lost 4 bases and J 7 bases, leaving 5 bases between the germline ends. The germline V gene encodes CDR1 LGHDT and CDR2 YNNKEL (reference sequence). The CDR3 runs to 11 residues. In DNA, the CDR3 is TGTGCCAGCAGCCTCAGTAATGAGCAGTTCTTC. Its translation is CASSLSNEQFF.

This clone was counted at least ten times. The rearrangement links TRBV30 to TRBJ1-5; 8 nucleotides line up with TRBD1. This CDR3 comprises 16 residues. Germline assignment: CDR1 GTSNPN and CDR2 SVGIG (reference sequence). The V gene end was trimmed by 2 bases and the J gene end by 2 bases; junction bases not matched to a gene: 8. The CDR3 region is CAWSLAGGFGNQPQHF. As DNA, the CDR3 is TGTGCCTGGAGTTTGGCAGGGGGCTTTGGCAATCAGCCCCAGCATTTT.

The chain couples TRBV5-4 to TRBJ1-2; 12 bases agree with TRBD1. V lost 4 bases to trimming and J lost 6 bases; unmatched junction nucleotides: 7. The V gene's germline CDR1 is SGHNT and CDR2 YYREEE (reference sequence). The CDR3 sequence is 15 residues long. The CDR3 bases are TGTGCCAGCAGCACAGGGACAGGGGGCTTGAATGGCTACACCTTC. It codes for CASSTGTGGLNGYTF.